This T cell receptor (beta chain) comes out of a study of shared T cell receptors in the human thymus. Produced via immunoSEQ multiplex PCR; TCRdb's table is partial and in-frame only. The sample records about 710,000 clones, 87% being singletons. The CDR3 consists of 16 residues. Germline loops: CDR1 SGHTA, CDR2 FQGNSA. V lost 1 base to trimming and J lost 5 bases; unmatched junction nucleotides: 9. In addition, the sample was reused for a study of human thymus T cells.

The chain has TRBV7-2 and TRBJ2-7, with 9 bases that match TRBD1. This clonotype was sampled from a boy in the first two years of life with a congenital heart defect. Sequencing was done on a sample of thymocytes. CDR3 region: CASSLGARDRENEQYF. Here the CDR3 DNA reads TGTGCCAGCAGCTTAGGGGCCCGGGACAGGGAAAACGAGCAGTACTTC.